This TCR beta chain was profiled in a study of cytomegalovirus exposure and HLA in healthy donors. Study-level background: One earlier analysis, a look at about 179 million T cells, found roughly 110 million unique TCR beta sequences. Study outcomes and limitations: One variant, a missense change in DCLRE1C, was linked in a later analysis to TCR beta V- and J-gene trimming.

Germline loops: CDR1 SGHTA, CDR2 FQGNSA. Trimming took 3 bases from V and 0 from J; bases not matched to a gene: 8. This CDR3 has 17 amino acids. This PCR relied on a set of 60 Vbeta primers and 13 Jbeta primers. Sequencing was performed with immunoSEQ multiplex PCR; in TCRdb, only in-frame clones are kept and a portion is missing. The data contain 50,000 to 70,000 clones, approximately 80% of them singletons. Each donor was healthy, and each was a bone marrow donor. As concerns this clone: Antigen: not known.

The sequence was obtained from a female donor in good health and CMV-seronegative. The sequenced material came from PBMCs. V usage is TRBV7-2 and J usage is TRBJ2-1, with TRBD1 matching over 7 bases. CDR3 protein: CASSFSTGRDSYNEQFF. The CDR3 DNA follows: TGTGCCAGCAGCTTCTCGACAGGGCGAGACTCCTACAATGAGCAGTTCTTC.